The 4 T cell receptor beta chains presented below share a single source sample, sequenced in a study of cytomegalovirus exposure and HLA in healthy donors. Both 60 Vbeta primers and 13 Jbeta primers went into the PCR. The table came from immunoSEQ multiplex PCR; TCRdb's copy has only in-frame clones and leaves some out. The data contain 140,000 or so clones, around 75% of them singletons. Sequenced material: PBMCs. Source of these receptors: a woman under 40 in good health and CMV-seronegative.

This clone was seen just once. The chain couples TRBV29-1 to TRBJ1-2; D ambiguous. Deletions cut 3 bases from V and 3 bases from J, with 14 bases between. The V gene's germline CDR1 is SQVTM and CDR2 ANQGSEA. The length of the CDR3 is 14 residues. The chain's CDR3 is CSVEATTEDYGYTF. CDR3 in DNA: TGCAGCGTTGAGGCGACCACGGAGGACTATGGCTACACCTTC.

As DNA, the CDR3 is TGTGCCAGCGCGGATGGGTACATTCAGTACTTC. Translated, it gives CASADGYIQYF. V is TRBV6-6 and J is TRBJ2-4, with unresolved D. The CDR3 loop spans 11 amino acids. From germline, CDR1 is MNHNY and CDR2 SVGAGI (reference sequence). Trimming left V 8 bases short and J 8 bases short, with 10 bases between.

The V gene is TRBV14, the J gene TRBJ2-5; D is possibly TRBD2 (6 bases). The J call could be wrong; TRBJ2-7 is a better fit for the DNA end. Germline assignment: CDR1 SGHDN and CDR2 FVKESK. This CDR3 has 13 amino acids. CDR3 DNA sequence: TGTGCCAGCAGCCAAGCCCTGACTAGCGAGCAGTACTTC. It encodes CASSQALTSEQYF.

V usage is TRBV18 and J usage is TRBJ1-4; TRBD1 matches 7 bases. The CDR3 has 15 amino acids. Germline loops: CDR1 KGHSH, CDR2 LQKENI. The V segment lost 3 bases and the J segment 7 bases; nucleotides outside the gene matches: 8. The chain's CDR3 is CASSPNRGFSEKLFF. In DNA form, the CDR3 reads TGTGCCAGCTCACCCAACAGGGGTTTTAGTGAAAAACTGTTTTTT.